This TCR beta chain derives from a study of T cell responses to AZD1222 COVID-19 vaccine. Study findings and constraints: The donor group comprised mostly white British people and more females; the analysis possibly underestimated clonal diversity. Of spike-specific TCRs, nearly half reportedly target regions left unmutated in variants. Spike-specific TCR repertoires showed rising breadth and depth after two AZD1222 doses. At baseline, just six or seven AZD1222 recipients tested seropositive.

TCRdb's table, derived via immunoSEQ multiplex PCR, lists solely in-frame clones and lacks some. The sample contains about 120,000 clones, around 83% of which appear only once. Germline CDR1 and CDR2: SGHRS and YFSETQ. The CDR3 sequence is 13 residues long. Trimming stripped 6 bases from V and 1 base from J, with 10 bases between. To note about this clone: Antigen specificity is unknown.

V and J are TRBV5-1 and TRBJ1-1, with unresolved D. This TCR came from an adult who received the AZD1222 COVID-19 vaccine. The sequences come from peripheral blood, collected 28 days after the second AZD1222 dose. The CDR3 coding sequence is TGCGCCAGCAAACTCCAGGAGAACACTGAAGCTTTCTTT. This sequence encodes CASKLQENTEAFF.